This TCR beta chain was observed in a study of T cell repertoires in cytomegalovirus infection. Study at large: Indicated by public TCR beta signatures were CMV infection and matching HLA type. Overall study results and limits: Public TCR beta family frequency separated CMV-and-HLA carriers, including in an independent cohort. The study found HLA-C-restricted CMV-specific TCR beta clonotypes dominating the ex vivo response.

MiXCR was run by TCRdb on the reads, yielding one entry per CDR3 protein. The table includes more than 400,000 distinct CDR3 sequences, less than 30% detected once. This CDR3 has 14 residues. V shed 3 bases and J 6 bases; nucleotides not matched to a gene: 7. This clonotype was counted only a few times. The antigen is undetermined. The sample was PBMCs. V is TRBV12-3 or TRBV12-4 and J is TRBJ1-2; TRBD1 agrees at 7 bases. The sequence derives from a human donor in good health (CMV status not recorded). Some clones in this sample may be carry-over from other donors' samples. The CDR3 DNA reads TGTGCCAGCAGTTTCGGAGGGGGCAGGGATGGCTACACCTTC. This encodes CASSFGGGRDGYTF.